This T cell receptor (beta chain) was recorded in a study of CD8+CD57+ T cells in acquired aplastic anemia. Study-level background: The study obtained 9 million to 11 million reads on average for CD4+ cells from healthy donors. Broader study findings: In common between the patients and the controls were more than 25 CD8+ CDR3 sequences. CD8+ Simpson's diversity showed no significant patient-control difference.

Profiling that covered TCR beta VDJ and CDR3 relied on genomic DNA as its template. TCRdb passed the reads through MiXCR, listing each CDR3 protein once. This sample has under 200,000 distinct CDR3 sequences, with 55% to 75% found just once. Details on this clonotype: Its antigen is still unknown.

The sample comprised sorted CD4+, CD8+, or CD8+CD57+ T cells (not recorded which) from PBMCs. The receptor was derived from a human donor in good health.

This CDR3 is CASSVSGFNEQYF. In DNA form, the CDR3 reads TGCGCCAGCAGTGTTTCTGGATTCAACGAGCAGTACTTC. The genes are TRBV10-1 and TRBJ2-7, with D unclear. Germline loops: CDR1 WNHNN, CDR2 SYGVQD (reference sequence). CDR3 size: 13 residues. Trimming removed 4 bases from V and 5 bases from J, with 12 bases in between.